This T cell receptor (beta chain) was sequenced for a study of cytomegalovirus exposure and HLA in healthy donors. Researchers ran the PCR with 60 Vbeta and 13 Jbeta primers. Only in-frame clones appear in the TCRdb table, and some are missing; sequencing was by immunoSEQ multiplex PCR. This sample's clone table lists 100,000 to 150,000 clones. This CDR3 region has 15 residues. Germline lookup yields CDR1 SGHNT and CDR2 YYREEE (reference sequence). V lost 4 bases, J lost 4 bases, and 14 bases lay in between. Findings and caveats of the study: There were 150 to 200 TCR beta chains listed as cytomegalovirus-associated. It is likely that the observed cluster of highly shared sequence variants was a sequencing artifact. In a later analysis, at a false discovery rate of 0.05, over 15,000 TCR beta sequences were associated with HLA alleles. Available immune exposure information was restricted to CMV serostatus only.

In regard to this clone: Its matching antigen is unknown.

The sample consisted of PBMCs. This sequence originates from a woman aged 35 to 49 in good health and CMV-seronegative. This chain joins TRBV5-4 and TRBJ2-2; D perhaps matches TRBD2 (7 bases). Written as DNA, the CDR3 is TGTGCCAGCAGCAGGGGGGGGGTTCTCACCGGGGAGCTGTTTTTT. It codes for CASSRGGVLTGELFF.